The 31 T cell receptor beta chains presented below share a single source sample, sequenced in a study of blood T cells in healthy people across ages. The use of a sample-barcoded 5' primer and a J-beta primer mix characterized a second PCR of roughly 6 to 11 cycles. In TCRdb, the 5' RACE reads were re-called with MiXCR into one record per CDR3 protein. The table lists 1.2 million to 1.5 million distinct CDR3 sequences, roughly 45% of them singletons, with 7% to 9.5% in the top ten. Sequenced sample: blood. The receptors were gathered from a woman in her late teens or twenties in good health.

The rearrangement links TRBV20-1 to TRBJ1-5, with a tentative D call TRBD1 (6 bases). Germline CDR1 reads DFQATT; CDR2 reads SNEGSKA (reference sequence). Between the trimmed V and J ends, which lost 5 bases and 5 bases, there was a span of 16 bases. The CDR3 consists of 14 residues. CDR3: CSAFMGGEDQPQHF. CDR3 bases: TGCAGTGCTTTCATGGGGGGCGAAGATCAGCCCCAGCATTTT.

The genes are TRBV19 and TRBJ2-7; possible D gene TRBD1, 6 bases. The CDR3 loop spans 15 amino acids. Trimming took 5 bases from V and 0 from J, leaving 14 bases between them. Germline-derived CDR1 and CDR2 are LNHDA and SQIVND (reference sequence). DNA of the CDR3: TGTGCCAGTAGTCCCGCAACAGGGAGCTCCTACGAGCAGTACTTC. This encodes CASSPATGSSYEQYF.

The V and J genes are TRBV12-3 or TRBV12-4 and TRBJ2-4, with 10 bases lining up with TRBD1. The DNA end is more similar to TRBJ2-7, so the J call may be wrong. The CDR3 extends over 15 amino acids. CDR3 nucleotide sequence: TGTGCCAGCAGTCTACGGGGACAGGGGCGGAACGAGCAGTACTTC. Its translation: CASSLRGQGRNEQYF.

This chain links TRBV12-3 or TRBV12-4 with TRBJ2-4, with D possibly TRBD2 on 8 matching bases. With the DNA end fitting TRBJ2-7 better, the J assignment may be wrong. This CDR3 contains 12 residues. The CDR3 region has the DNA TGTGCCACCGGGAGGGGGCAGGGCGAGCAGTACTTC. This gives the protein CATGRGQGEQYF.

The chain recombines TRBV6-5 with TRBJ2-3; a weak D match, TRBD2 (6 bases). Germline V gene data show CDR1 as MNHEY and CDR2 as SVGAGI. Between the trimmed V and J ends, which lost 6 bases and 10 bases, there was a span of 20 bases. The CDR3 extends over 14 amino acids. DNA of the CDR3: TGTGCCAGCAGCTCCGGACGGGAGAACGGAGCGCAGTATTTT. Encoded protein: CASSSGRENGAQYF.

This clonotype was picked up a small number of times. The chain is built from TRBV29-1 and TRBJ2-7; D is undetermined. V lost 3 bases to trimming and J lost 2 bases, with 8 bases between them. The germline V gene encodes CDR1 SQVTM and CDR2 ANQGSEA. The CDR3 has 12 residues. The CDR3 DNA reads TGCAGCGTTGATGACGGTACCTACGAGCAGTACTTC. As protein: CSVDDGTYEQYF.

The chain recombines TRBV2 with TRBJ2-1, with D unclear. Germline V gene data show CDR1 as SNHLY and CDR2 as FYNNEI. The CDR3 spans 14 residues. Trimming stripped 10 bases from V and 1 base from J, with 14 bases between. The CDR3, as DNA: TGTGCCAACCAGTGGGCGACTTCCTACAATGAGCAGTTCTTC. Protein product: CANQWATSYNEQFF.

The chain joins TRBV6-5 to TRBJ2-5; D is ambiguous. This CDR3 region has 16 residues. Germline V gives CDR1 MNHEY, CDR2 SVGAGI. V was shortened by 6 bases and J by 11 bases, with 28 bases between the two germline ends. CDR3 loop: CASSSPYLAVANEQYF. The CDR3 DNA reads as TGTGCCAGCAGCTCCCCTTACTTAGCCGTGGCGAATGAGCAGTACTTC.

The chain couples TRBV20-1 to TRBJ1-2, with 9 bases matching TRBD1. Germline values: CDR1 DFQATT, CDR2 SNEGSKA (reference sequence). This CDR3 is built from 15 residues. Trimming took 1 base from V and 9 from J; bases not matched to a gene: 12. The CDR3 coding sequence is TGCAGTGCTAGAGCGACAGGGGGACGGGATGATAGCTACACCTTC. Translation gives CSARATGGRDDSYTF.

This clonotype was detected a few times. The rearrangement uses TRBV9 and TRBJ2-2; 7 positions agree with TRBD2. Germline values: CDR1 SGDLS, CDR2 YYNGEE. This CDR3 region has 13 residues. V trimming: 3 bases; J trimming: 6 bases; junction bases outside the gene matches: 2. The CDR3 reads CASSGEGAGELFF. The CDR3 nucleotides are TGTGCCAGCAGCGGGGAGGGAGCCGGGGAGCTGTTTTTT. Filled out from reference TRBV9 and TRBJ2-2, the complete variable domain reads DSGVTQTPKHLITATGQRVTLRCSPRSGDLSVYWYQQSLDQGLQFLIQYYNGEERAKGNILERFSAQQFPDLHSELNLSSLELGDSALYFCASSGEGAGELFFGEGSRLTVL.

This sequence joins TRBV5-6 and TRBJ2-5, with a weak D call TRBD2 (7 bases). The CDR3 sequence is 15 residues long. Trimming removed 4 bases from V and 11 bases from J, with 24 bases in between. Germline assignment: CDR1 SGHDT and CDR2 YYEEEE. CDR3: CASSLGQPGGHEQYF. The CDR3, as DNA: TGTGCCAGCAGCCTCGGACAACCCGGGGGGCATGAGCAGTACTTC.

In its sample, this clonotype was seen a few times. The J gene is TRBJ1-2, the V gene TRBV16; the D is unclear. Germline CDR1 KGHSY, CDR2 FQNENV. The CDR3 runs to 13 residues. V lost 0 bases and J lost 6, with 8 bases in between. The CDR3 bases are TGTGCCAGCAGCCAATCGGGGTATGATGGCTACACCTTC. It is translated as CASSQSGYDGYTF.

This chain uses TRBV6-2 or TRBV6-3 with TRBJ2-4; 9 bases align to TRBD1. Germline V gene sequence: CDR1 MNHEY, CDR2 SVGEGT. The CDR3 sequence is 13 residues long. V trimming: 6 bases; J trimming: 13 bases; junction bases outside the gene matches: 10. CDR3 nucleotide sequence: TGTGCCAGCAGCAACAGGGGGCAGGGGGAGCAGTACTTC. As protein: CASSNRGQGEQYF.

The J gene is TRBJ2-1, the V gene TRBV4-2; the match to TRBD1 covers 9 bases. The ends lost 7 bases at V and 7 bases at J; junction bases unmatched: 5. There are 13 residues in the CDR3. CDR1 is LGHNA and CDR2 is YNFKEQ in the germline V gene. CDR3 bases: TGTGCCAGCACCGGGACAGGGTGGAATGAGCAGTTCTTC. Translated, it gives CASTGTGWNEQFF.

This clonotype was found a few times. The rearrangement joins TRBV12-3 or TRBV12-4 to TRBJ2-1, with a tentative D call TRBD2 (5 bases). The CDR3 sequence is 13 residues long. V was trimmed by 6 bases and J by 9 bases, leaving 15 bases between them. This CDR3 is CASRSTITSEQFF. CDR3 sequence (DNA): TGTGCCAGCAGGTCGACTATCACCAGTGAGCAGTTCTTC.

The rearrangement uses TRBV28 and TRBJ2-3; a possible D gene is TRBD1 (6 bases). CDR1 and CDR2 (germline): MDHEN, SYDVKM. V was trimmed by 7 bases and J by 0 bases, leaving 17 bases between them. The CDR3 consists of 16 residues. CDR3 region: CASTSAGATSTDTQYF. The CDR3 DNA sequence: TGTGCCAGCACCTCGGCAGGGGCTACTAGCACAGATACGCAGTATTTT.

Notes on this clonotype: The germline gene is not matched at one end of the junction; a read error may be the cause. The rearrangement uses TRBV3-1 and TRBJ2-6; no definite D call. The length of the CDR3 is 13 residues. Germline values: CDR1 LGHDT, CDR2 YNNKEL (reference sequence). The CDR3 DNA sequence: TGTGCCAGCATCCAACATGGGGCCAACGTCCTGACTTTC. It specifies CASIQHGANVLTF.

This clonotype was counted between two and nine times. This chain uses TRBV24-1 with TRBJ1-2; D is unresolved. The V end was cut by 4 bases, the J end by 2 bases, with 7 bases between. Germline values: CDR1 KGHDR, CDR2 SFDVKD. The CDR3 totals 13 residues. Here the CDR3 reads CATSESNNYGYTF. The CDR3 DNA reads as TGTGCCACCAGTGAGTCTAACAACTATGGCTACACCTTC.

This sequence joins TRBV5-1 and TRBJ2-2; maybe TRBD1 (5 bases). The CDR3 extends over 13 amino acids. CDR1 is SGHRS, CDR2 YFSETQ, per germline. With 4 bases removed from V and 4 bases from J, the gap between germline ends came to 8 bases. CDR3 DNA: TGCGCCAGCAGCCGACAGTTCACCGGGGAGCTGTTTTTT. Translated, it gives CASSRQFTGELFF.

The chain is built from TRBV20-1 and TRBJ2-3, with D perhaps being TRBD1 or TRBD2 (5 bases each). The CDR3 has 14 amino acids. The V and J ends lost 1 base and 4 bases respectively, with 12 bases between them. Germline V gene data show CDR1 as DFQATT and CDR2 as SNEGSKA (reference sequence). The CDR3 protein is CSARVGGVADTQYF. The CDR3 region has the DNA TGCAGTGCTAGAGTTGGGGGAGTGGCAGATACGCAGTATTTT.

There are a few counts of this clonotype. The chain recombines TRBV21-1 with TRBJ2-1; the table names TRBD2, a call not compared with the DNA. TRBV21-1 is labeled a pseudogene. The CDR3 totals 19 residues. The CDR3 here is CASSNHDGSRGGPYNEQFF. DNA of the CDR3: TGTGCCAGCAGCAACCACGATGGTTCCCGCGGGGGGCCCTACAATGAGCAGTTCTTC.

The V and J genes are TRBV6-6 and TRBJ1-1, with 7 bases aligning to TRBD1. This CDR3 is built from 14 residues. CDR1 is MNHNY, CDR2 SVGAGI, per germline (reference sequence). Unmatched junction bases numbered 8, after V lost 5 bases and J lost 5 bases. For the CDR3, the DNA is TGTGCCAGCAGTCGTACAGGGGTGGGAACTGAAGCTTTCTTT. It encodes CASSRTGVGTEAFF.

This CDR3 reads CASSFEERNSPLHF. The DNA of the CDR3 is TGTGCCAGCAGTTTTGAAGAAAGAAATTCACCCCTCCACTTT. This rearrangement joins TRBV27 to TRBJ1-6; no definite D call. Germline assignment: CDR1 MNHEY and CDR2 SMNVEV (reference sequence). V shed 3 bases and J shed 7 bases, with 10 bases lying between them. The CDR3 has 14 amino acids.

The V gene is TRBV5-1, the J gene TRBJ1-2; possible D gene TRBD1, 5 bases. This CDR3 spans 13 amino acids. Per germline, CDR1 SGHRS and CDR2 YFSETQ. Trimming stripped 4 bases from V and 8 bases from J, with 15 bases between. The CDR3 here is CASSVGRGGGYTF. In DNA form, the CDR3 reads TGCGCCAGCAGCGTGGGGCGAGGTGGCGGCTACACCTTC.

This chain connects TRBV11-2 to TRBJ2-1; 8 bases agree with TRBD2. Germline V lookup: CDR1 SGHAT, CDR2 FQNNGV. Germline trimming cut 5 bases from V and 3 bases from J; bases unmatched to any gene: 6. The CDR3 covers 15 residues. CDR3 nucleotides: TGTGCCAGCAGCCCGAAGGGACTAGTCTACAATGAGCAGTTCTTC. Protein sequence: CASSPKGLVYNEQFF.

The genes are TRBV30 and TRBJ2-1, with D maybe TRBD1 (6 bases). Germline CDR1 reads GTSNPN; CDR2 reads SVGIG (reference sequence). CDR3 length: 13 residues. Deletions cut 0 bases from V and 8 bases from J, with 11 bases between. DNA for the CDR3: TGTGCCTGGAGTGTAGCCAGGGGCTATGAGCAGTTCTTC. It yields the protein CAWSVARGYEQFF.

As concerns this clonotype: Its ends do not fully match the called genes, so a read error is possible. The chain joins TRBV4-1 to TRBJ2-5; D remains unclear. CDR1 and CDR2 (germline): MGHRA, YSYEKL. This CDR3 region has 15 residues. CDR3 bases: TGCGCCAGCAGCCAAGGCCCTCGACGAGAAGAGGCCCAGTACTTC. This sequence encodes CASSQGPRREEAQYF.

This clonotype was observed a handful of times. V is TRBV12-3 or TRBV12-4 and J is TRBJ1-2; no firm D call. This CDR3 is built from 11 residues. The ends were cut back, 3 bases at V and 10 bases at J, with 9 bases in the middle. The CDR3: CASSLWADYTF. Written as DNA, the CDR3 is TGTGCCAGCAGTTTGTGGGCGGACTACACCTTC.

The chain has TRBV4-2 and TRBJ2-2, with D possibly matching TRBD2 (5 bases). The CDR3 totals 17 residues. CDR1 and CDR2 (germline): LGHNA, YNFKEQ. V dropped 6 bases and J dropped 3 bases, with 20 bases sitting between them. In DNA, the CDR3 is TGTGCCAGCAGTCTCGATGCGCGAAAAGCGGACACCGGGGAGCTGTTTTTT. Protein sequence: CASSLDARKADTGELFF.

The chain recombines TRBV2 with TRBJ1-1; possibly TRBD1 for D (6 bases). The ends were cut back, 4 bases at V and 10 bases at J, with 13 bases in the middle. Germline assignment: CDR1 SNHLY and CDR2 FYNNEI. The CDR3 is 12 residues long. The CDR3 here is CASSVGGRGAFF. CDR3 nucleotides: TGTGCCAGCAGTGTAGGGGGGAGGGGAGCTTTCTTT.

V and J are TRBV25-1 and TRBJ1-2; D might be TRBD1 (5 bases). Looked up from germline, CDR1 is MGHDK and CDR2 is SYGVNS. V lost 0 bases, J lost 13 bases, and 15 bases lay in between. This CDR3 spans 13 amino acids. CDR3 sequence (DNA): TGTGCCAGCAGTGAATATATCGGCCAGGGTCCCACCTTC. This sequence encodes CASSEYIGQGPTF.